What follows are 20 T cell receptor beta chains derived from one specimen sequenced in a study of response to subunit inactivated influenza vaccine. TCRdb ran MiXCR on the RT-PCR reads and lists one entry per CDR3 protein. The sample holds about 780,000 distinct CDR3 sequences; 15% to 20% are singletons and the top ten take approximately 10%. The input for sequencing was PBMCs from blood, taken 4 to 6 days after vaccination. These TCRs come from a man in his fifties or sixties who received an inactivated influenza vaccine.

The chain couples TRBV20-1 to TRBJ2-5, with TRBD2 matching over 7 bases. Looked up from germline, CDR1 is DFQATT and CDR2 is SNEGSKA (reference sequence). The CDR3 has 14 amino acids. V dropped 3 bases and J dropped 4; count of bases not matched to a gene: 8. CDR3 nucleotides: TGCAGTGCTAGTGGGGGGGTCTACTTAGAGACCCAGTACTTC. This sequence encodes CSASGGVYLETQYF.

CDR3 DNA: TGCAGCGTTGAAGTTGGACAGAAGGCCGGGGAGCTGTTTTTT. It specifies CSVEVGQKAGELFF. The V and J genes are TRBV29-1 and TRBJ2-2; TRBD1 might be the D (6 bases). Germline V gives CDR1 SQVTM, CDR2 ANQGSEA. The CDR3 extends over 14 amino acids. With 1 base removed from V and 6 bases from J, the gap between germline ends came to 12 bases.

This clonotype was counted between two and nine times. The chain combines TRBV5-1 with TRBJ1-5, with 7 bases identical to TRBD1. Germline V lookup: CDR1 SGHRS, CDR2 YFSETQ. The CDR3 covers 16 residues. J was trimmed by 6 bases and V by 0 bases; bases with no gene match: 9. Here the CDR3 DNA reads TGCGCCAGCAGCTTGGGTCCCAGGGGGGAGGGTCAGCCCCAGCATTTT. Amino acids: CASSLGPRGEGQPQHF.

The gene calls are TRBV20-1 and TRBJ2-7; TRBD1 matches 12 bases. Trimming took 0 bases from V and 6 from J; bases not matched to a gene: 6. This CDR3 is built from 15 residues. Germline CDR1 reads DFQATT; CDR2 reads SNEGSKA (reference sequence). This CDR3 is CSARDSGTGGFEQYF. CDR3 coding DNA: TGCAGTGCTAGAGACAGCGGGACAGGGGGCTTCGAGCAGTACTTC.

This clonotype has just a few counts. V usage is TRBV28 and J usage is TRBJ2-5; D uncertain. Trimming removed 4 bases from V and 4 bases from J, with 10 bases in between. The CDR3 spans 13 residues. Germline V lookup: CDR1 MDHEN, CDR2 SYDVKM. The CDR3 DNA follows: TGTGCCAGCAGTTCGCATGTTGTAGAGACCCAGTACTTC. As protein: CASSSHVVETQYF.

This clonotype was seen a handful of times. Written as DNA, the CDR3 is TGTGCCAGCAGGCCATGGGGTGCAACTAATGAAAAACTGTTTTTT. The encoded protein is CASRPWGATNEKLFF. The chain recombines TRBV6-1 with TRBJ1-4; D remains unclear. The CDR3 contains 15 residues. Germline-derived CDR1 and CDR2 are MNHNS and SASEGT. V dropped 6 bases and J dropped 0 bases, with 11 bases sitting between them.

This clonotype was observed at least ten times. The chain links TRBV7-2 to TRBJ2-7; D gene uncertain. This CDR3 has 14 amino acids. Germline CDR1 is SGHTA and CDR2 is FQGNSA. Deletions cut 2 bases from V and 2 bases from J, with 10 bases between. CDR3 sequence (DNA): TGTGCCAGCAGCTTACGTGAGTTAGCCTACGAGCAGTACTTC. Translation: CASSLRELAYEQYF.

In its sample, this clonotype was seen many times. This chain joins TRBV20-1 and TRBJ2-2; a weak D match, TRBD2 (6 bases). Germline V gene lookup returns CDR1 DFQATT and CDR2 SNEGSKA (reference sequence). The V gene lost 5 bases and the J gene lost 5 bases, with 12 bases spanning the gap. The CDR3 length is 13 residues. The CDR3 spells CSARGVGTGELFF. The CDR3 DNA reads as TGCAGTGCTCGCGGGGTTGGGACCGGGGAGCTGTTTTTT.

This clonotype was seen repeatedly, ten times or more. The rearrangement joins TRBV6-1 to TRBJ1-3; the match to TRBD1 covers 11 bases. Trimming took 6 bases from V and 2 from J; bases not matched to a gene: 3. In germline, CDR1 is MNHNS, CDR2 SASEGT. This CDR3 has 15 amino acids. The CDR3 reads CASRPGQGAGNTIYF. Written as DNA, the CDR3 is TGTGCCAGCAGACCGGGACAGGGGGCTGGAAACACCATATATTTT.

This clonotype was counted a few times. The chain joins TRBV6-1 to TRBJ1-2; no clear D gene. Trimming pared 8 bases from V and 8 bases from J, leaving 15 bases between. CDR3 length: 12 amino acids. Germline assignment: CDR1 MNHNS and CDR2 SASEGT. The CDR3 nucleotides are TGTGCCAGCGGAGTGGGAAACCGGGGCTACACCTTC. This encodes CASGVGNRGYTF.

V and J are TRBV9 and TRBJ2-5; weak D call: TRBD2 (6 bases). Germline loops: CDR1 SGDLS, CDR2 YYNGEE. V was clipped by 4 bases and J by 2 bases, with 15 bases between them. CDR3 length: 15 amino acids. CDR3 region: CASSRSSGYQETQYF. In nucleotides, the CDR3 is TGTGCCAGCAGCCGAAGCAGCGGGTATCAAGAGACCCAGTACTTC.

V is TRBV7-8 and J is TRBJ2-5, with 13 bases matching TRBD2. Germline loops: CDR1 SGHVS, CDR2 FQNEAQ. J gave up 4 bases and V 5 bases, and 7 bases lay outside the gene matches. CDR3 length equals 16 residues. CDR3 amino acids: CASSPTSGRSGETQYF. CDR3 DNA sequence: TGTGCCAGCAGCCCGACTAGCGGGAGGTCGGGAGAGACCCAGTACTTC.

The chain uses TRBV25-1 and TRBJ2-3, with D perhaps given as TRBD1 or TRBD2 (5 bases each). The CDR3 spans 14 residues. V dropped 9 bases and J dropped 0 bases, with 13 bases sitting between them. The germline gives CDR1 MGHDK, CDR2 SYGVNS. The CDR3 protein is CASGGTYSTDTQYF. CDR3 nucleotide sequence: TGTGCCAGTGGTGGGACGTACAGCACAGATACGCAGTATTTT. Based on the CDR3 plus reference TRBV25-1 and TRBJ2-3, the full variable domain is EADIYQTPRYLVIGTGKKITLECSQTMGHDKMYWYQQDPGMELHLIHYSYGVNSTEKGDLSSESTVSRIRTEHFPLTLESARPSHTSQYLCASGGTYSTDTQYFGPGTRLTVL.

This clonotype was seen only a few times. This chain links TRBV7-9 with TRBJ2-3; 7 bases align to TRBD1. The CDR3 totals 15 residues. Germline CDR1 and CDR2: SEHNR and FQNEAQ (reference sequence). Trimming took 1 base from V and 3 from J; bases not matched to a gene: 4. The CDR3 DNA sequence: TGTGCCAGCAGCTTAGACCCGGGACAGACAGATACGCAGTATTTT. Translated, it gives CASSLDPGQTDTQYF.

The V and J genes are TRBV20-1 and TRBJ2-2, with D unresolved. Germline V gene sequence: CDR1 DFQATT, CDR2 SNEGSKA (reference sequence). Trimming shortened V by 1 base and J by 0 bases, and 6 bases separated the two germline ends. The CDR3 is made up of 14 amino acids. For the CDR3, the DNA is TGCAGTGCTAGAGGGCAGTCGAACACCGGGGAGCTGTTTTTT. This sequence encodes CSARGQSNTGELFF.

This clonotype was counted only a few times. The rearrangement links TRBV12-3 or TRBV12-4 to TRBJ1-1, with TRBD1 identical over 8 bases. Trimming cost V 3 bases and J 11 bases; bases outside gene matches: 11. This CDR3 contains 14 residues. The CDR3 DNA reads as TGTGCCAGCAGTTTTGGACAGGGCAGAAGCGGGGCTTTCTTT. Translated, it gives CASSFGQGRSGAFF.

There are a few counts of this clonotype. The chain joins TRBV20-1 to TRBJ2-5; 10 bases are shared with TRBD2. CDR3 length: 16 residues. Germline V lookup: CDR1 DFQATT, CDR2 SNEGSKA (reference sequence). Germline trimming cut 1 base from V and 4 bases from J; bases unmatched to any gene: 9. CDR3 region: CSARVARAGGRETQYF. The DNA for the CDR3 is TGCAGTGCTAGAGTAGCACGAGCGGGGGGGCGAGAGACCCAGTACTTC.

On this clonotype itself: It may be a read error: a sequence one base away is much more abundant. The J gene is TRBJ2-1, the V gene TRBV20-1, with 7 positions matching TRBD2. Germline V CDR1 and CDR2: DFQATT, SNEGSKA (reference sequence). This CDR3 region has 15 residues. V lost 6 bases, J lost 5 bases, and 13 bases stayed unmatched. The CDR3 DNA reads TGCAGTGCCACACGGGTCGCGGGAGCCGACAATGAGCAGTTCTTC. This translates into CSATRVAGADNEQFF.

The V gene is TRBV5-1, the J gene TRBJ2-6, with D possibly matching TRBD2 (5 bases). The germline V gene has CDR1 SGHRS and CDR2 YFSETQ. Trimming cost V 0 bases and J 4 bases, with 20 bases left between them. The CDR3 length is 19 residues. CDR3 amino acids: CASSLATGGLFGGANVLTF. For the CDR3, the DNA is TGCGCCAGCAGCTTGGCGACCGGAGGCCTTTTTGGAGGGGCCAACGTCCTGACTTTC.

In its sample, this clonotype was seen a few times. The chain uses TRBV4-1 and TRBJ2-2; TRBD1 might be the D (6 bases). CDR1 is MGHRA and CDR2 is YSYEKL in the germline V gene. V shed 2 bases and J shed 2 bases, with 15 bases lying between them. The CDR3 is 17 residues long. The CDR3 region is CASSQRTDRPNTGELFF. The CDR3 DNA reads TGCGCCAGCAGCCAACGGACAGACAGGCCTAACACCGGGGAGCTGTTTTTT.